This entry features one T cell receptor beta chain sequence. The antigen it binds to is not known. No base qualities exist here, and no much larger clone lies one base off it. The germline V gene sets CDR1 to SNHLY and CDR2 to FYNNEI. The V end loses 4 bases and the J end loses 2 bases, and a stretch of 8 bases separates them. The cysteine opens and the phenylalanine closes a CDR3 of 13 amino acids. Left in the record is the CDR3 DNA by itself, 39 bases read in frame from the first base. Patients with uncontrolled infections, other autoimmune diseases, pregnancy or lactation were excluded. Diagnoses were established on the basis of clinical symptoms, serum thyroxine and TRAb, thyroid ultrasound, and orbital computed tomography. Trizol reagent was used to extract total RNA, and RNA quality was then checked on an Agilent 2100 Bioanalyzer. The data are from a study of T cells in Graves' hyperthyroidism and ophthalmopathy (dated by TCRdb to about 2019). A note on the overall study: A discovery cohort of about 100 patients, approximately 45 with Graves' ophthalmopathy and about 58 with stable Graves' hyperthyroidism, was used to find distinguishing TCR V-J signatures. Prospective prediction of ophthalmopathy was tested in an independent validation cohort consisting of some 18 hyperthyroidism patients and around 16 patients who later progressed to ophthalmopathy. The roughly 91 discovery patients were randomly split 7:3 into training and test sets. In about 6 Graves' hyperthyroidism patients, the study also compared T-cell repertoires from thyroid tissue with T-cell repertoires from blood. After sampling, hyperthyroidism patients received methimazole starting at 30 mg daily, and ophthalmopathy patients received high-dose intravenous methylprednisolone. The paper describes TCR Vbeta CDR3 sequencing of 135 peripheral blood samples, made up of 40 to 45 ophthalmopathy patients, approximately 73 hyperthyroidism patients and around 17 progressor patients. Points the paper makes about the study in general: Sample size was not statistically predetermined, and blinding of investigators to group allocation was not performed. In validation, progression to ophthalmopathy was predicted by the model with almost 71% sensitivity and 72.22% specificity, a median of 6.5 months before onset. Most expanded thyroid clonotypes (frequency above 0.001) were also found in blood, which suggests that blood repertoires may mirror thyroid immune responses. Ophthalmopathy was separated from stable hyperthyroidism by a 13 V-J signature model, with roughly 88% sensitivity and about 81% specificity obtained in cross-validation and 80%/75% obtained in testing.

TCR beta CDR3 regions were amplified from RNA transcripts. The first round of RT-PCR for the TCR CDR3 was performed with the HTBI primer set and the Qiagen OneStep RT-PCR kit. A second multiplex PCR round built the libraries, followed by size selection and purification. Libraries were sequenced paired-end with 100 bp reads on an Illumina HiSeq2000. Under the source paper's analysis protocol: Raw data were processed with SOAPnuke, discarding reads with adapters, uncalled bases, mean Phred below 15, or no exact constant-primer or identifier match. High-quality paired reads were merged using COPE v1.2.5, and each unique nucleotide sequence was defined as a clonotype. MiTCR v1.1 was used to align clonotypes to the IMGT TRBV, TRBD and TRBJ reference segments. Analysis was restricted to V-J combinations with a frequency above 0.0001, which covered about 99% of repertoires. The TCS score was defined as the ratio of F50 (clonal expansion) to E x V (chaos), calculated using BLOSUM62-based TCRdist between CDR3 peptides within each V-J. Welch's t-statistics and random forest reduced around 550 V-J features to under 15, which were used in a naive Bayes classifier (R e1071). The Morisita-Horn index was used to measure how similar the thyroid and blood repertoires were. The public reads were reanalyzed by TCRdb: fastp trimming at Q25, MiXCR alignment, in-frame beta chains only. Duplicate CDR3 protein sequences are folded into a single record with the most common DNA and genes. TCRdb, not the authors, supplied the V and J calls. This sample holds roughly 500,000 distinct CDR3 sequences; roughly 45% were observed only once. About 43% of the sample rests with the top ten.

The clonotype was recovered from an adult woman with Graves' disease, either hyperthyroidism or ophthalmopathy (not recorded which). Sequencing was performed on peripheral blood or thyroid tissue (not recorded which). The rearrangement combines TRBV2 with TRBJ1-1, with the D gene call left open. CDR3 protein: CASSVFVNTEAFF. The nucleotide sequence reads as follows: TGTGCCAGCAGTGTTTTCGTTAACACTGAAGCTTTCTTT.